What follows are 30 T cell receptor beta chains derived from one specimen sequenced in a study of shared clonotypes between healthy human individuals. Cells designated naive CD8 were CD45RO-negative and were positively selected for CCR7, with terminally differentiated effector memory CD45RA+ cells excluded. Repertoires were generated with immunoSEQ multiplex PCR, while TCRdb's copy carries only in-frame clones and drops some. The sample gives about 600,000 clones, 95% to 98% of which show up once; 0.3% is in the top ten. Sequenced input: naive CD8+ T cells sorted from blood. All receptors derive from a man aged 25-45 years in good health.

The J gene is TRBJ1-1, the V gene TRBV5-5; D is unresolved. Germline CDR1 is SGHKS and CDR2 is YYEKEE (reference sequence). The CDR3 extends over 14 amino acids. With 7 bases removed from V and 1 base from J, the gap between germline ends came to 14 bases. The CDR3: CASAIGGANTEAFF. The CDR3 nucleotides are TGTGCCAGCGCCATTGGTGGAGCGAACACTGAAGCTTTCTTT.

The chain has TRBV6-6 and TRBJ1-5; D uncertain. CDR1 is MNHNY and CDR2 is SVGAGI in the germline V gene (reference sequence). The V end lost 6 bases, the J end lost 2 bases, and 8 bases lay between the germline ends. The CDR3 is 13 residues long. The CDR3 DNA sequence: TGTGCCAGCAGCCGCCCGGGCAATCAGCCCCAGCATTTT. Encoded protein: CASSRPGNQPQHF.

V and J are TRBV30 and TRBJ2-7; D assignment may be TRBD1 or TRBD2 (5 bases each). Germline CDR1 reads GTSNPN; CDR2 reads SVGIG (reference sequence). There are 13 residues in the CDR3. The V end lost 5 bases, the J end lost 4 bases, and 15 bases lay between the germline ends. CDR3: CAWGGIRHYEQYF. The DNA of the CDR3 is TGTGCCTGGGGGGGTATTCGGCATTACGAGCAGTACTTC.

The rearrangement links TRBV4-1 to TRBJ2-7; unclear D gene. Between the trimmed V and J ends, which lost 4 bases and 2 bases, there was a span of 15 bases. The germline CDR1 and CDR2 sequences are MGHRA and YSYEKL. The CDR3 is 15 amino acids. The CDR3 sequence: CASSPTAPGAYEQYF. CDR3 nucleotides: TGCGCCAGCAGCCCCACCGCCCCGGGCGCCTACGAGCAGTACTTC.

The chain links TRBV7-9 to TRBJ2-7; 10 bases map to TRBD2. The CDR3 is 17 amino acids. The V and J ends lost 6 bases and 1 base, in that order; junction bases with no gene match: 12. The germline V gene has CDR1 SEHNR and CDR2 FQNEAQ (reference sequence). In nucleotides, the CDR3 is TGTGCCAGCAGTTCTACAATAGCGGGAGGCCCTTCCTACGAGCAGTACTTC. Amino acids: CASSSTIAGGPSYEQYF. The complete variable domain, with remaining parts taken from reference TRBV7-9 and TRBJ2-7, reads DTGVSQNPRHKITKRGQNVTFRCDPISEHNRLYWYRQTLGQGPEFLTYFQNEAQLEKSRLLSDRFSAERPKGSFSTLEIQRTEQGDSAMYLCASSSTIAGGPSYEQYFGPGTRLTVT.

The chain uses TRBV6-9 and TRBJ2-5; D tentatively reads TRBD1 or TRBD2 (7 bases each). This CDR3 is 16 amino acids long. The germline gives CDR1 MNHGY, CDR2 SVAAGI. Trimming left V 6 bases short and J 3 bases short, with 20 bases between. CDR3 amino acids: CASSSQGGPPKETQYF. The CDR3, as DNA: TGTGCCAGCAGCTCTCAGGGGGGGCCTCCTAAAGAGACCCAGTACTTC.

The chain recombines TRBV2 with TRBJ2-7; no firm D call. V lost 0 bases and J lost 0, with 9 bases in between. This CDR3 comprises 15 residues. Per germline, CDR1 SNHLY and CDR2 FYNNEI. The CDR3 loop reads CASSEAVGSSYEQYF. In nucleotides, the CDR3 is TGTGCCAGCAGTGAAGCTGTGGGAAGCTCCTACGAGCAGTACTTC. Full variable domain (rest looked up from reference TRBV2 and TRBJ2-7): EPEVTQTPSHQVTQMGQEVILRCVPISNHLYFYWYRQILGQKVEFLVSFYNNEISEKSEIFDDQFSVERPDGSNFTLKIRSTKLEDSAMYFCASSEAVGSSYEQYFGPGTRLTVT.

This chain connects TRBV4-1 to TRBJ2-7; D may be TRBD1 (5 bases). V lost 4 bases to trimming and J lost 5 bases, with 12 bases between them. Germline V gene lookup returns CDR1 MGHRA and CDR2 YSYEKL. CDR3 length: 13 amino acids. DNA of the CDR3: TGCGCCAGCAGCCTAGTACCAGGGAACGAGCAGTACTTC. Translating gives CASSLVPGNEQYF.

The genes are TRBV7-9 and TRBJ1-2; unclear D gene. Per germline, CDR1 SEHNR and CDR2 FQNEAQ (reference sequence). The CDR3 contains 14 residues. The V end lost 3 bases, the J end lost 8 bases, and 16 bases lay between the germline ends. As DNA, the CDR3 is TGTGCCAGCAGCTTTAGCGGACCGTCTCGGGGCTACACCTTC. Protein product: CASSFSGPSRGYTF.

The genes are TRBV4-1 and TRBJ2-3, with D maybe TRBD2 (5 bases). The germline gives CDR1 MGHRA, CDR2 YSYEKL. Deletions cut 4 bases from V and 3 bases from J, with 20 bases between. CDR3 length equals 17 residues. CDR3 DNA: TGCGCCAGCAGCCCCGGACTTTCCGCCTTGGGGACAGATACGCAGTATTTT. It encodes CASSPGLSALGTDTQYF.

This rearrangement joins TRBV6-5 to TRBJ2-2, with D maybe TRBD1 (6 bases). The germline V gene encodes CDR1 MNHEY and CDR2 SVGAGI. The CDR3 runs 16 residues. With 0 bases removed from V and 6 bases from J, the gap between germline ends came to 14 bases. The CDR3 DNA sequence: TGTGCCAGCAGTTACTCGAGGGGGTCGGTTGCCGGGGAGCTGTTTTTT. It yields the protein CASSYSRGSVAGELFF.

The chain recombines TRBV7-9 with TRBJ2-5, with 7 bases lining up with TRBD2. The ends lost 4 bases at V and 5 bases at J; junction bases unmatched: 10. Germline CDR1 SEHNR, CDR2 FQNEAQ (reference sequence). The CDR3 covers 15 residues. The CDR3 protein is CASSSLEAGMETQYF. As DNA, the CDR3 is TGTGCCAGCAGCTCCCTCGAAGCGGGAATGGAGACCCAGTACTTC.

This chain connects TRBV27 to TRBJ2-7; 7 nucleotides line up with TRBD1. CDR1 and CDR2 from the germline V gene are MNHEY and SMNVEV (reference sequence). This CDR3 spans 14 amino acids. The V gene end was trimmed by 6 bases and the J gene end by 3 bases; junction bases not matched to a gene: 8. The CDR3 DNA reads TGTGCCAGCAGCTTCCGGGACAGTCTCTACGAGCAGTACTTC. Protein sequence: CASSFRDSLYEQYF.

CDR3 amino acids: CASSQTQGRYTEAFF. CDR3 nucleotide sequence: TGCGCCAGCAGCCAAACGCAGGGCAGGTACACTGAAGCTTTCTTT. The chain couples TRBV4-3 to TRBJ1-1, with a tentative D call TRBD1 (5 bases). Germline V gene lookup returns CDR1 LGHNA and CDR2 YSLEER. CDR3 length equals 15 residues. Trimming took off 2 bases at V and 3 bases at J, with 13 bases between the two ends.

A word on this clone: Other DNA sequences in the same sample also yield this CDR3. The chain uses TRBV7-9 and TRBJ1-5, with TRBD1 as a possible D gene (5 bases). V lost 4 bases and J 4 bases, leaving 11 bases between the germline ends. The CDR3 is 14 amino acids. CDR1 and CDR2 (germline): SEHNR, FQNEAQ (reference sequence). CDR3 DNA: TGTGCCAGCAGCTCGCCGGGGGGGAATCAGCCCCAGCATTTT. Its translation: CASSSPGGNQPQHF.

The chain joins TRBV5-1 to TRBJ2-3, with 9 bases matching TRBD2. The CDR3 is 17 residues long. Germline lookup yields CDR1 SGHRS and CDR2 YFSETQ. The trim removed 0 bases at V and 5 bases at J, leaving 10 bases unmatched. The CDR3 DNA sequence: TGCGCCAGCAGCTTGGGCCTAGGTAGCGGGGGAGGAGATACGCAGTATTTT. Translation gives CASSLGLGSGGGDTQYF.

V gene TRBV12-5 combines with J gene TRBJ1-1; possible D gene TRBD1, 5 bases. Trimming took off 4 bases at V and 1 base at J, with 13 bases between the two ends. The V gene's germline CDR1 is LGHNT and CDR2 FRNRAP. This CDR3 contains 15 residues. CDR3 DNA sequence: TGTGCTAGTGGTTGGAGCAGGGATGGGAACACTGAAGCTTTCTTT. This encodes CASGWSRDGNTEAFF.

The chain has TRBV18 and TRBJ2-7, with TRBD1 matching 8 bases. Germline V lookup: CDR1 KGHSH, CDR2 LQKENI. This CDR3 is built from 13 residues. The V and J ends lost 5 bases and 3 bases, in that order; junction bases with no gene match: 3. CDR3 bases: TGTGCCAGCTCATTGGACAGGGTCTACGAGCAGTACTTC. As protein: CASSLDRVYEQYF.

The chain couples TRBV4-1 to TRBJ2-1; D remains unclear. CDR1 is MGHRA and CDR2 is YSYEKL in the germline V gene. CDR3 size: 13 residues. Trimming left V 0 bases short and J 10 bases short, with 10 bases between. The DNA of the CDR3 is TGCGCCAGCAGCCAAGAGATGGCGGTAGAGCAGTTCTTC. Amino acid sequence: CASSQEMAVEQFF.

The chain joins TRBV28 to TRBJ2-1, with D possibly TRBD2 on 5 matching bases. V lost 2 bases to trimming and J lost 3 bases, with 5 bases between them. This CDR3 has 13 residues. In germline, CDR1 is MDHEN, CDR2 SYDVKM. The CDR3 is CASSLRGYNEQFF. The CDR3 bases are TGTGCCAGCAGTTTACGGGGCTACAATGAGCAGTTCTTC. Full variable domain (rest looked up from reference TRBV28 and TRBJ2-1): DVKVTQSSRYLVKRTGEKVFLECVQDMDHENMFWYRQDPGLGLRLIYFSYDVKMKEKGDIPEGYSVSREKKERFSLILESASTNQTSMYLCASSLRGYNEQFFGPGTRLTVL.

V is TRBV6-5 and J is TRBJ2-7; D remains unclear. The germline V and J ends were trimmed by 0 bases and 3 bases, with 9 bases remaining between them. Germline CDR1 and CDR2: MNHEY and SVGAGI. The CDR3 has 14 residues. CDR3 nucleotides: TGTGCCAGCAGTTACTCCCTGGGTTTCTACGAGCAGTACTTC. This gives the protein CASSYSLGFYEQYF.

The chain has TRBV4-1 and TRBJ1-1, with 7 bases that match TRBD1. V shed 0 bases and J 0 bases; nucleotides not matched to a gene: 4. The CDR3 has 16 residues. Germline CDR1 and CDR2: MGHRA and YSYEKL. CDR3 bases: TGCGCCAGCAGCCAAGATTCGGGGACAGTGAACACTGAAGCTTTCTTT. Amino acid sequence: CASSQDSGTVNTEAFF.

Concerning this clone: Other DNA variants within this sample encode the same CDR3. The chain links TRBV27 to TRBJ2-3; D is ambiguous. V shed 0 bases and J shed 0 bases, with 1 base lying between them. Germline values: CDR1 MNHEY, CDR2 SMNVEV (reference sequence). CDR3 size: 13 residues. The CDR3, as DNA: TGTGCCAGCAGTTTATCGAGCACAGATACGCAGTATTTT. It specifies CASSLSSTDTQYF.

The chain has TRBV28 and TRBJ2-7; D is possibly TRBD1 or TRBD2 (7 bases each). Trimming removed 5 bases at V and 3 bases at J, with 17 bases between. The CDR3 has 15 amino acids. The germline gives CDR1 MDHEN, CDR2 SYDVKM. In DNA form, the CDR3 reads TGTGCCAGCAGTACCGCCGGCAGGGGGGGCTACGAGCAGTACTTC. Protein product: CASSTAGRGGYEQYF.

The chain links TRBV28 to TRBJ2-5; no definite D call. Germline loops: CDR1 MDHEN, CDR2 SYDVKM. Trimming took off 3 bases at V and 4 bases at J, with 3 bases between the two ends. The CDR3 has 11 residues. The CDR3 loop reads CASSFRETQYF. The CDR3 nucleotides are TGTGCCAGCAGTTTTCGAGAGACCCAGTACTTC.

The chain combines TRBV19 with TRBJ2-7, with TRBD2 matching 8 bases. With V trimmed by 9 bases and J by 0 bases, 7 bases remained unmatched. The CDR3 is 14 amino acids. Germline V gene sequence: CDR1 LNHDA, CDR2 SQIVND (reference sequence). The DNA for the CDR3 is TGTGCCAGCCAACGAGCGGGAGTCTCCTACGAGCAGTACTTC. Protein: CASQRAGVSYEQYF.

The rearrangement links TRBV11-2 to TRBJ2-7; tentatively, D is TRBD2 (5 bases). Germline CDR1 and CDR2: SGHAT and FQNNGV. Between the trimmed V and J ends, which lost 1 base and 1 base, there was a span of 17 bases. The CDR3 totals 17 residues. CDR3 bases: TGTGCCAGCAGCTTAGTTAAGGGAGAAGTGGAATCCTACGAGCAGTACTTC. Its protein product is CASSLVKGEVESYEQYF.

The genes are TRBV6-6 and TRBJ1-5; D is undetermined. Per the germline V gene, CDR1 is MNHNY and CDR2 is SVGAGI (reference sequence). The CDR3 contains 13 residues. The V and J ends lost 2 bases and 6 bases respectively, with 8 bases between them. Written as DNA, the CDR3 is TGTGCCAGCAGTTACACCGTTTCTCAGCCCCAGCATTTT. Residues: CASSYTVSQPQHF.

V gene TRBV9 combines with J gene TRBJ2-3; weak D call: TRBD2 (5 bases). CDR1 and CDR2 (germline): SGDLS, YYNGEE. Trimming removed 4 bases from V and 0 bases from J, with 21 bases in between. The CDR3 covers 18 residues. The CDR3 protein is CASSPRGLGGSSTDTQYF. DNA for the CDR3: TGTGCCAGCAGCCCCCGCGGATTAGGAGGCTCTAGCACAGATACGCAGTATTTT.

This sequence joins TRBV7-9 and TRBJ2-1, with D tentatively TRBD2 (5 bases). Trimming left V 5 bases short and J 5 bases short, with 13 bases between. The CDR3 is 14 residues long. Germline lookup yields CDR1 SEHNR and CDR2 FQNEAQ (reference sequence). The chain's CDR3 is CASSPSLVDNEQFF. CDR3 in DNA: TGTGCCAGCAGCCCGTCACTAGTAGACAATGAGCAGTTCTTC. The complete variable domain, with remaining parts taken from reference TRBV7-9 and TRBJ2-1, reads DTGVSQNPRHKITKRGQNVTFRCDPISEHNRLYWYRQTLGQGPEFLTYFQNEAQLEKSRLLSDRFSAERPKGSFSTLEIQRTEQGDSAMYLCASSPSLVDNEQFFGPGTRLTVL.